The 26 T cell receptor beta chains reported below all come from one sample, sequenced in a study of T cell changes during pregnancy in multiple sclerosis. Using immunoSEQ multiplex PCR, the repertoire was profiled, and TCRdb retains in-frame clones only, with some absent. This table has approximately 100,000 clones, about 89% appearing once. Sequenced here: peripheral blood, sampled after pregnancy. The receptor source for this set is a female donor with multiple sclerosis, enrolled in a pregnancy study.

The gene calls are TRBV2 and TRBJ1-1; possibly TRBD1 for D (6 bases). The CDR3 has 13 amino acids. Trimming took 8 bases from V and 8 from J, leaving 18 bases between them. CDR1 and CDR2 from the germline V gene are SNHLY and FYNNEI. This CDR3 is CASPGGVGLEAFF. The DNA for the CDR3 is TGTGCCAGCCCGGGGGGCGTGGGGTTGGAAGCTTTCTTT. The full variable domain, completed using reference TRBV2 and TRBJ1-1, is EPEVTQTPSHQVTQMGQEVILRCVPISNHLYFYWYRQILGQKVEFLVSFYNNEISEKSEIFDDQFSVERPDGSNFTLKIRSTKLEDSAMYFCASPGGVGLEAFFGQGTRLTVV.

V and J are TRBV6-6 and TRBJ2-5; D gene unclear. This CDR3 has 13 amino acids. Trimming removed 5 bases at V and 4 bases at J, with 11 bases between. Germline CDR1 reads MNHNY; CDR2 reads SVGAGI (reference sequence). CDR3 region: CASSLIPRETQYF. In DNA form, the CDR3 reads TGTGCCAGCAGTCTAATCCCAAGAGAGACCCAGTACTTC.

V is TRBV6-6 and J is TRBJ1-2, with D tentatively TRBD1 (6 bases). This CDR3 is 13 amino acids long. Germline CDR1 and CDR2: MNHNY and SVGAGI (reference sequence). The V end was cut by 5 bases, the J end by 9 bases, with 16 bases between. As DNA, the CDR3 is TGTGCCAGCAGTCGAAGACAGGATCCTCGCTACACCTTC. It specifies CASSRRQDPRYTF.

Points on this clone: A read error may produce the germline difference seen at one junction end. The chain is built from TRBV7-7 and TRBJ2-7; 9 bases are shared with TRBD1. There are 15 residues in the CDR3. Germline values: CDR1 SSHAT, CDR2 FNYEAQ (reference sequence). CDR3 loop: CASSFGQGTNYEQYF. CDR3 in DNA: TGTGCTAGCAGCTTCGGACAGGGGACGAACTACGAGCAGTACTTC.

V usage is TRBV10-3 and J usage is TRBJ1-1; D is unresolved. This CDR3 spans 12 amino acids. Trimming removed 10 bases from V and 4 bases from J, with 13 bases in between. Germline CDR1 and CDR2: ENHRY and SYGVKD. The CDR3 DNA reads as TGTGCCAGCGGGGAGGCAAGCACTGAAGCTTTCTTT. This translates into CASGEASTEAFF.

The V gene is TRBV7-2, the J gene TRBJ2-1, with 12 bases lining up with TRBD2. CDR1 is SGHTA and CDR2 is FQGNSA in the germline V gene. V shed 4 bases, J shed 3 bases, and the junction held 7 bases outside the gene matches. This CDR3 has 17 residues. The CDR3 loop reads CASSSAVTSGGYNEQFF. The DNA for the CDR3 is TGTGCCAGCAGCTCGGCCGTGACTAGCGGGGGCTACAATGAGCAGTTCTTC.

The chain carries TRBV9 and TRBJ2-1; no definite D call. The germline gives CDR1 SGDLS, CDR2 YYNGEE. Trimming removed 1 base from V and 7 bases from J, with 12 bases in between. This CDR3 region has 14 residues. The CDR3 spells CASSVQERRNEQFF. Here the CDR3 DNA reads TGTGCCAGCAGCGTACAGGAAAGAAGGAATGAGCAGTTCTTC.

The V and J genes are TRBV19 and TRBJ1-2, with D possibly matching TRBD1 (5 bases). Between the trimmed V and J ends, which lost 3 bases and 3 bases, there was a span of 14 bases. The CDR3 extends over 15 amino acids. Germline loops: CDR1 LNHDA, CDR2 SQIVND (reference sequence). The CDR3 sequence is CASSIPRGGDYGYTF. CDR3 DNA: TGTGCCAGTAGTATCCCCCGCGGGGGGGACTATGGCTACACCTTC.

The V call is TRBV11-1, the J call TRBJ1-1, with D possibly matching TRBD1 (5 bases). The CDR3 is made up of 16 amino acids. Germline lookup yields CDR1 SGHAT and CDR2 FQDESV (reference sequence). Trimming took 5 bases from V and 4 from J, leaving 20 bases between them. The CDR3 DNA follows: TGTGCCAGCAGCCCGTACTGGGAGGGGCTGAGCACTGAAGCTTTCTTT. Translating gives CASSPYWEGLSTEAFF.

This clone was recorded once. V gene TRBV19 combines with J gene TRBJ1-3; D might be TRBD1 (5 bases). Germline V gene lookup returns CDR1 LNHDA and CDR2 SQIVND (reference sequence). Trimming shortened V by 3 bases and J by 0 bases, and 15 bases separated the two germline ends. The CDR3 length is 17 residues. DNA of the CDR3: TGTGCCAGTAGTATTTCCAGGGCCCGCAGCTCTGGAAACACCATATATTTT. It specifies CASSISRARSSGNTIYF. Looking up the rest from reference TRBV19 and TRBJ1-3 gives the full variable domain: DGGITQSPKYLFRKEGQNVTLSCEQNLNHDAMYWYRQDPGQGLRLIYYSQIVNDFQKGDIAEGYSVSREKKESFPLTVTSAQKNPTAFYLCASSISRARSSGNTIYFGEGSWLTVV.

The gene calls are TRBV4-2 and TRBJ2-7; TRBD2 matches 15 bases. The CDR3 has 19 amino acids. Germline CDR1 LGHNA, CDR2 YNFKEQ. V gave up 1 base and J gave up 0 bases; unmatched junction bases: 7. The CDR3 nucleotides are TGTGCCAGCAGCCAAGTCTTGGGACTAGCGGGGGGTAGCTCCTACGAGCAGTACTTC. Translation: CASSQVLGLAGGSSYEQYF.

The genes are TRBV5-6 and TRBJ1-1; 7 positions match TRBD1. There are 13 residues in the CDR3. Germline V gene sequence: CDR1 SGHDT, CDR2 YYEEEE. V shed 5 bases and J 3 bases; nucleotides not matched to a gene: 4. This CDR3 reads CASRVGGYTEAFF. The CDR3 DNA reads TGTGCCAGCAGAGTAGGGGGCTACACTGAAGCTTTCTTT.

The V gene is TRBV9, the J gene TRBJ2-7, with TRBD1 identical over 7 bases. This CDR3 has 14 residues. Germline V gene sequence: CDR1 SGDLS, CDR2 YYNGEE. V shed 5 bases, J shed 3 bases, and the junction held 8 bases outside the gene matches. CDR3 sequence (DNA): TGTGCCAGCAGTAGGGACAGTCAGGTCTACGAGCAGTACTTC. Translated: CASSRDSQVYEQYF.

The V call is TRBV7-8, the J call TRBJ1-2; TRBD1 matches at 8 bases. V was pared by 5 bases and J by 6 bases, with 5 bases of the junction left unmatched. There are 13 residues in the CDR3. Germline V gene lookup returns CDR1 SGHVS and CDR2 FQNEAQ. This chain's CDR3 is CASSPTGDDGYTF. In nucleotides, the CDR3 is TGTGCCAGCAGCCCGACAGGGGACGATGGCTACACCTTC.

This rearrangement joins TRBV27 to TRBJ1-1; D is perhaps TRBD1 (5 bases). Trimming took 5 bases from V and 2 from J, leaving 18 bases between them. The CDR3 length is 16 residues. Germline CDR1 reads MNHEY; CDR2 reads SMNVEV (reference sequence). The CDR3, as DNA: TGTGCCAGCAGTCCACCGGGGGAACGGCTAAACACTGAAGCTTTCTTT. Translation: CASSPPGERLNTEAFF.

The V and J genes are TRBV29-1 and TRBJ2-3, with D tentatively TRBD1 (5 bases). This CDR3 is 14 amino acids long. Germline CDR1 is SQVTM and CDR2 is ANQGSEA. Trimming pared 4 bases from V and 3 bases from J, leaving 14 bases between. In DNA form, the CDR3 reads TGCAGCGTTGTTCCAGGGATTGTAACAGATACGCAGTATTTT. Its translation is CSVVPGIVTDTQYF.

The genes are TRBV19 and TRBJ2-3; 8 bases line up with TRBD2. The CDR3 loop spans 18 amino acids. Trimming at V came to 4 bases and at J to 4 bases, leaving 16 bases not matched to a gene. Germline V gene sequence: CDR1 LNHDA, CDR2 SQIVND (reference sequence). CDR3 in amino acids: CASSSTGGDTSFADTQYF. In DNA, the CDR3 is TGTGCCAGTAGTAGTACCGGGGGGGATACCTCTTTCGCAGATACGCAGTATTTT.

This clone has just a few counts. The DNA for the CDR3 is TGTGCCAGCAGTGTAAAGGGGGAAGCTTTCTTT. The encoded protein is CASSVKGEAFF. The V and J genes are TRBV2 and TRBJ1-1; a possible D gene is TRBD1 (5 bases). V was cut by 4 bases and J by 8 bases, with 8 bases left in between. Germline-derived CDR1 and CDR2 are SNHLY and FYNNEI. The CDR3 is 11 amino acids.

Note on this clone: Additional DNA sequences in this sample encode the identical CDR3. The chain links TRBV15 to TRBJ1-5; possibly TRBD1 for D (5 bases). Trimming removed 0 bases at V and 6 bases at J, with 12 bases between. CDR1 and CDR2 from the germline V gene are LNHNV and YYDKDF (reference sequence). The CDR3 spans 15 residues. For the CDR3, the DNA is TGTGCCACCAGCAGAGATAGGGGAAGAAGTCAGCCCCAGCATTTT. Amino acid sequence: CATSRDRGRSQPQHF.

This chain links TRBV7-9 with TRBJ1-5; D remains unclear. This CDR3 has 17 amino acids. Trimming removed 4 bases at V and 0 bases at J, with 16 bases between. Germline lookup yields CDR1 SEHNR and CDR2 FQNEAQ (reference sequence). CDR3 sequence (DNA): TGTGCCAGCAGCTATGCCGGAGGGCAGTATAGCAATCAGCCCCAGCATTTT. Translation: CASSYAGGQYSNQPQHF. Looking up the rest from reference TRBV7-9 and TRBJ1-5 gives the full variable domain: DTGVSQNPRHKITKRGQNVTFRCDPISEHNRLYWYRQTLGQGPEFLTYFQNEAQLEKSRLLSDRFSAERPKGSFSTLEIQRTEQGDSAMYLCASSYAGGQYSNQPQHFGDGTRLSIL.

The rearrangement links TRBV21-1 to TRBJ1-2. TRBV21-1 is classified as a pseudogene. The CDR3 contains 15 residues. Written as DNA, the CDR3 is TGTGCCAGCAGCAAAGCGCCATCGGGGGGTAAAGGCTACACCTTC. This encodes CASSKAPSGGKGYTF.

J is TRBJ1-4 and V is TRBV13, with 7 bases matching TRBD1. Germline CDR1 and CDR2: PRHDT and FYEKMQ (reference sequence). CDR3 size: 14 residues. V shed 5 bases and J 8 bases; nucleotides not matched to a gene: 8. CDR3 residues: CASSAAGGREKLFF. Written as DNA, the CDR3 is TGTGCCAGCAGCGCGGCAGGGGGTAGGGAAAAACTGTTTTTT. Variable domain in full (rest from reference TRBV13 and TRBJ1-4): AAGVIQSPRHLIKEKRETATLKCYPIPRHDTVYWYQQGPGQDPQFLISFYEKMQSDKGSIPDRFSAQQFSDYHSELNMSSLELGDSALYFCASSAAGGREKLFFGSGTQLSVL.

The CDR3 nucleotides read TGTGCCAGCAGCGGGTCCGGGGATGAAAAACTGTTTTTT. It translates to CASSGSGDEKLFF. The chain uses TRBV7-6 and TRBJ1-4; D unresolved. In germline, CDR1 is SGHVS, CDR2 FNYEAQ. The CDR3 consists of 13 residues. The germline V and J ends were trimmed by 5 bases and 6 bases, with 10 bases remaining between them.

The CDR3 region has the DNA TGCGCCAGCAGCCAAGGCCGGGCGCAGGGGGGTGGCTACACCTTC. Translating it yields CASSQGRAQGGGYTF. The rearrangement links TRBV4-1 to TRBJ1-2; 7 nucleotides agree with TRBD1. Per germline, CDR1 MGHRA and CDR2 YSYEKL. V dropped 1 base and J dropped 7; count of bases not matched to a gene: 9. The CDR3 totals 15 residues.

The chain joins TRBV19 to TRBJ1-5; D is perhaps TRBD1 (5 bases). CDR1 is LNHDA, CDR2 SQIVND, per germline (reference sequence). Trimming cost V 3 bases and J 7 bases, with 13 bases left between them. This CDR3 region has 14 residues. The CDR3 nucleotides read TGTGCCAGTAGTATGGGTGGGGCGAAGCAGCCCCAGCATTTT. Amino acid sequence: CASSMGGAKQPQHF.

This clone was found once. The chain uses TRBV18 and TRBJ1-1; D is possibly TRBD1 (5 bases). Trimming shortened V by 2 bases and J by 1 base, and 14 bases separated the two germline ends. The CDR3 is 16 amino acids. The germline CDR1 and CDR2 sequences are KGHSH and LQKENI. The CDR3 here is CASSPKAGIQNTEAFF. The CDR3 nucleotides read TGTGCCAGCTCACCAAAGGCAGGGATCCAGAACACTGAAGCTTTCTTT.